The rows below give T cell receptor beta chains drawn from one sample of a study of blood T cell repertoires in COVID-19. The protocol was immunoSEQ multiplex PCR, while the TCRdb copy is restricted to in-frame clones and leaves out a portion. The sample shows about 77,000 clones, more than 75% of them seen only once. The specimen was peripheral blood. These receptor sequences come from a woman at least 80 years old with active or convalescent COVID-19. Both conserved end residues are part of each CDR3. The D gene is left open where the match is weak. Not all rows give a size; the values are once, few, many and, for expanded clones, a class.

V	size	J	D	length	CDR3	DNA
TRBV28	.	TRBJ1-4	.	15	CASSLGSGRLEKLFF	TGTGCCAGCTCGCTGGGCAGCGGGAGGCTTGAAAAACTGTTTTTT
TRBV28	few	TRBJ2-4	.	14	CASRDSIAKNIQYF	TGTGCCAGCAGGGACAGCATAGCCAAAAACATTCAGTACTTC
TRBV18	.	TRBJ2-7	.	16	CASSPTGEGKSYEQYF	TGTGCCAGCTCACCGACAGGGGAGGGAAAGAGCTACGAGCAGTACTTC
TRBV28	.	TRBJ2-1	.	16	CASSLWSRGPYNEQFF	TGTGCCAGCAGTTTATGGTCCAGGGGCCCCTACAATGAGCAGTTCTTC
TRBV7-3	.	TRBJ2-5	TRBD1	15	CASSGQGLFLETQYF	TGTGCCAGCAGCGGACAGGGTTTGTTTTTGGAGACCCAGTACTTC
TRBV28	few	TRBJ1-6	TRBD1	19	CASSFPGTGGLSYNSPLHF	TGTGCCAGCAGTTTTCCCGGGACAGGGGGATTATCCTATAATTCACCCCTCCACTTT
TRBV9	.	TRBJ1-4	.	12	CASSVGEEKLFF	TGTGCCAGCAGCGTAGGGGAGGAAAAACTGTTTTTT
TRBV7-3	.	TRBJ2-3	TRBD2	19	CASSLRGTSGALSTDTQYF	TGTGCCAGCAGCTTAAGGGGGACTAGCGGGGCCCTTAGCACAGATACGCAGTATTTT
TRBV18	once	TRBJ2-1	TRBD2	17	CASSPTAGEVSYNEQFF	TGTGCCAGCTCACCAACTGCGGGGGAAGTCTCCTACAATGAGCAGTTCTTC
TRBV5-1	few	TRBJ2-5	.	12	CASTASGETQYF	TGCGCCAGTACCGCGTCAGGAGAGACCCAGTACTTC
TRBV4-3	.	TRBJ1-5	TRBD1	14	CASSHGTGGGPQHF	TGCGCCAGCAGCCACGGGACAGGGGGCGGTCCCCAGCATTTT
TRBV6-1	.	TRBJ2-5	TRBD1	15	CASSENRGRGETQYF	TGTGCCAGCAGTGAAAACAGGGGGCGCGGAGAGACCCAGTACTTC
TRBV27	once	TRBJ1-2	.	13	CASSFGADYGYTF	TGTGCCAGCAGTTTTGGGGCAGACTATGGCTACACCTTC
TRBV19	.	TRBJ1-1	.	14	CASRHTSGWTEAFF	TGTGCCAGTAGGCACACATCCGGGTGGACTGAAGCTTTCTTT
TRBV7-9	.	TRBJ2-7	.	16	CASSLALGESSYEQYF	TGTGCCAGCAGCTTGGCCCTCGGGGAGAGCTCCTACGAGCAGTACTTC
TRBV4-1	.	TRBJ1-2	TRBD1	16	CASSQKGTGLDYGYTF	TGCGCCAGCAGCCAAAAGGGGACAGGGCTCGACTATGGCTACACCTTC
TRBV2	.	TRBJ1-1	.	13	CASTRLWNTEAFF	TGTGCCAGCACGAGACTATGGAACACTGAAGCTTTCTTT
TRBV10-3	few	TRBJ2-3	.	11	CAISERDTQYF	TGTGCCATCAGTGAGCGGGATACGCAGTATTTT
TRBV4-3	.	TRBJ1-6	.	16	CASSQDHTGLSSPLHF	TGCGCCAGCAGCCAGGACCACACAGGGTTGAGTTCACCCCTCCACTTT
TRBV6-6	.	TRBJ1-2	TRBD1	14	CASSQGAAGYGYTF	TGTGCCAGCAGCCAGGGGGCCGCGGGCTATGGCTACACCTTC
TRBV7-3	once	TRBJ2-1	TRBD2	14	CASSPLAGASEQFF	TGTGCCAGCAGCCCTTTAGCGGGGGCGAGTGAGCAGTTCTTC
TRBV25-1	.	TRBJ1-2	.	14	CASSEGGRGGGYTF	TGTGCCAGCAGTGAAGGCGGGAGGGGTGGTGGCTACACCTTC
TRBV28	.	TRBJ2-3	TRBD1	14	CASSRGGKSDTQYF	TGTGCCAGCAGCCGAGGGGGCAAGTCAGATACGCAGTATTTT
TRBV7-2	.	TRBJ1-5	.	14	CASSLGPDRRPQHF	TGTGCCAGCAGCTTAGGACCAGACAGAAGGCCCCAGCATTTT
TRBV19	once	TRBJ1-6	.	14	CASRSGQYNSPLHF	TGTGCCAGTAGATCAGGACAGTACAATTCACCCCTCCACTTT
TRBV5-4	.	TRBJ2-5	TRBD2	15	CASLRAGGRQETQYF	TGTGCCAGTCTGCGAGCGGGGGGGCGGCAAGAGACCCAGTACTTC
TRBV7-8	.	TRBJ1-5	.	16	CASSFSTINSNQPQHF	TGTGCCAGCAGCTTTTCGACAATTAATAGCAATCAGCCCCAGCATTTT